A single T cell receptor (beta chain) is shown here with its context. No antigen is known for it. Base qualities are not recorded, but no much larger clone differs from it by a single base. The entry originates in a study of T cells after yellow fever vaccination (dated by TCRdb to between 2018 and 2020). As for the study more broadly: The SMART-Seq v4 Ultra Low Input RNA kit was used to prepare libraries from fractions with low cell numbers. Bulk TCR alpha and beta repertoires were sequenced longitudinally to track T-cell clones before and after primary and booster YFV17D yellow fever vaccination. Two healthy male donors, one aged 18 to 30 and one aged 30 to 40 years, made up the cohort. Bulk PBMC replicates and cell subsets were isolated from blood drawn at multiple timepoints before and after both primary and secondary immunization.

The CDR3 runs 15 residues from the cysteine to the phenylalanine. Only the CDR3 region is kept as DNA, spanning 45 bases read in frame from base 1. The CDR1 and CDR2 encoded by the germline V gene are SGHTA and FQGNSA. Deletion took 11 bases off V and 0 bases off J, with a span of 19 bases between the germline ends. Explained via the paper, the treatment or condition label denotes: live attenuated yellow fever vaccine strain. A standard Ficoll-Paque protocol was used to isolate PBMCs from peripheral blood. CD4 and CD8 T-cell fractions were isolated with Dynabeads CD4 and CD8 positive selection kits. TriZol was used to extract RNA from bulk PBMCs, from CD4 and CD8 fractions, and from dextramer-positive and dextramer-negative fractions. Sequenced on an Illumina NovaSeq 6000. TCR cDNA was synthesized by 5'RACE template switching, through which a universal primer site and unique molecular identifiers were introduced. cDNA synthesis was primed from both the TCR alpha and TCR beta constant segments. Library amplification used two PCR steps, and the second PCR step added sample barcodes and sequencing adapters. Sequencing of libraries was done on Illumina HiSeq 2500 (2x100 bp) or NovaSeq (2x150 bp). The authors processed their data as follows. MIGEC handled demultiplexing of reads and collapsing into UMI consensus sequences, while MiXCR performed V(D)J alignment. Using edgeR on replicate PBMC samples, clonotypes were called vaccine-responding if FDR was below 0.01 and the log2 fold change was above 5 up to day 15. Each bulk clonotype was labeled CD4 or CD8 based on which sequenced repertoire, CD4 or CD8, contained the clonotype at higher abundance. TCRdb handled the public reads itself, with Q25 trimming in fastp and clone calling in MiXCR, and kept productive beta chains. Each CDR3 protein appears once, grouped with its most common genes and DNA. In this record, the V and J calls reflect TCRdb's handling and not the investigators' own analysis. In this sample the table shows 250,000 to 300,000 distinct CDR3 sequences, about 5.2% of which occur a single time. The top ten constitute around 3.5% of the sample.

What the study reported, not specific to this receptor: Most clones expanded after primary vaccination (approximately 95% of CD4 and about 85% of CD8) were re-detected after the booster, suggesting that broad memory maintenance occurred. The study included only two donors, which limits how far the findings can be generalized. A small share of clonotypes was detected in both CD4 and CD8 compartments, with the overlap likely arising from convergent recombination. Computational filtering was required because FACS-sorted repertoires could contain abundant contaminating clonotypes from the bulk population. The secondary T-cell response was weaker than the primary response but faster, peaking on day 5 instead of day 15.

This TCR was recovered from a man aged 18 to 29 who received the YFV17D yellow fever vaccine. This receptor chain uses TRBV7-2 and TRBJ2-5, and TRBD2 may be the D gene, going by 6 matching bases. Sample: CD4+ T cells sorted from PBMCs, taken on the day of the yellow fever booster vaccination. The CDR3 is CACGYSAGNQETQYF. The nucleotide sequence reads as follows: TGTGCCTGCGGTTACTCGGCGGGGAACCAAGAGACCCAGTACTTC. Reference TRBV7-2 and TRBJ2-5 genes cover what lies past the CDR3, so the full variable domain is GAGVSQSPSNKVTEKGKDVELRCDPISGHTALYWYRQSLGQGLEFLIYFQGNSAPDKSGLPSDRFSAERTGGSVSTLTIQRTQQEDSAVYLCACGYSAGNQETQYFGPGTRLLVL.